These 30 T cell receptor beta chains share one sample of origin, sequenced in a study of blood T cell dynamics during melanoma immunotherapy. Method: immunoSEQ multiplex PCR; TCRdb's copy keeps in-frame clones and lacks some. The table lists around 10,000 clones, roughly 90% of them singletons. The sample's time point: week 3, after first cycle of checkpoint inhibitor. The specimen comprised blood, sampled from a patient treated with checkpoint blockade. The source is a human donor with melanoma.

The rearrangement links TRBV28 to TRBJ1-3; 8 nucleotides line up with TRBD1. Looked up from germline, CDR1 is MDHEN and CDR2 is SYDVKM. V gave up 6 bases and J gave up 0 bases; unmatched junction bases: 1. The CDR3 spans 14 residues. The CDR3 region has the DNA TGTGCCAGCAGGGGACAGGACTCTGGAAACACCATATATTTT. This encodes CASRGQDSGNTIYF.

The rearrangement uses TRBV6-4 and TRBJ2-3; TRBD2 matches at 7 bases. Germline CDR1 and CDR2: MRHNA and SNTAGT. The CDR3 totals 16 residues. The V segment lost 0 bases and the J segment 3 bases; nucleotides outside the gene matches: 6. CDR3 sequence: CASSDSGGSGTDTQYF. The CDR3 bases are TGTGCCAGCAGTGACTCGGGGGGGAGTGGGACAGATACGCAGTATTTT.

This chain uses TRBV7-2 with TRBJ1-2; D gene ambiguous. V was clipped by 1 base and J by 0 bases, with 9 bases between them. This CDR3 is 15 amino acids long. Germline lookup yields CDR1 SGHTA and CDR2 FQGNSA. CDR3 loop: CASSLGARPNYGYTF. In DNA form, the CDR3 reads TGTGCCAGCAGCTTAGGGGCCAGGCCTAACTATGGCTACACCTTC. Combining the CDR3 with reference TRBV7-2 and TRBJ1-2 gives the whole variable domain GAGVSQSPSNKVTEKGKDVELRCDPISGHTALYWYRQSLGQGLEFLIYFQGNSAPDKSGLPSDRFSAERTGGSVSTLTIQRTQQEDSAVYLCASSLGARPNYGYTFGSGTRLTVV.

This clone was recorded once. The V call is TRBV11-2, the J call TRBJ2-7, with D perhaps assigned TRBD1 or TRBD2 (6 bases each). Germline-derived CDR1 and CDR2 are SGHAT and FQNNGV. The germline V and J ends were trimmed by 1 base and 8 bases, with 18 bases remaining between them. The length of the CDR3 is 15 residues. For the CDR3, the DNA is TGTGCCAGCAGCTTAGCGGGGGCAGGGGTTGTCAAGCAGTACTTC. Protein: CASSLAGAGVVKQYF.

The chain joins TRBV28 to TRBJ1-2; 7 bases fit TRBD1. CDR1 and CDR2 from the germline V gene are MDHEN and SYDVKM. V trimming: 1 base; J trimming: 3 bases; junction bases outside the gene matches: 5. The CDR3 is made up of 15 amino acids. This CDR3 reads CASSLSGRGYYGYTF. CDR3 DNA: TGTGCCAGCAGTTTATCGGGCAGGGGGTACTATGGCTACACCTTC.

The chain couples TRBV5-6 to TRBJ1-4, with TRBD1 matching over 8 bases. With 2 bases clipped from V and 6 bases from J, the junction kept 9 bases outside the gene matches. Germline V gives CDR1 SGHDT, CDR2 YYEEEE. The CDR3 runs to 16 residues. The CDR3: CASSLRMAGGHEKLFF. Here the CDR3 DNA reads TGTGCCAGCAGCTTAAGAATGGCAGGGGGCCATGAAAAACTGTTTTTT. The whole variable domain, filled in from reference TRBV5-6 and TRBJ1-4, reads DAGVTQSPTHLIKTRGQQVTLRCSPKSGHDTVSWYQQALGQGPQFIFQYYEEEERQRGNFPDRFSGHQFPNYSSELNVNALLLGDSALYLCASSLRMAGGHEKLFFGSGTQLSVL.

V gene TRBV5-4 combines with J gene TRBJ2-7, with 10 bases lining up with TRBD2. CDR3 length: 15 residues. Germline V gene data show CDR1 as SGHNT and CDR2 as YYREEE (reference sequence). With V trimmed by 4 bases and J by 4 bases, 8 bases remained unmatched. The CDR3 sequence: CASSPGTSAEYEQYF. The DNA of the CDR3 is TGTGCCAGCAGCCCTGGGACTAGCGCTGAATACGAGCAGTACTTC.

The chain employs TRBV23-1 and TRBJ1-2; no definite D call. TRBV23-1 carries the ORF label, with uncertain function. V lost 3 bases and J 5 bases, leaving 13 bases between the germline ends. This CDR3 region has 14 residues. CDR3 amino acids: CASSQSIVGYGYTF. The CDR3 DNA sequence: TGCGCCAGCAGTCAGTCCATAGTAGGGTATGGCTACACCTTC.

This chain uses TRBV19 with TRBJ1-1, with no clear D. Germline assignment: CDR1 LNHDA and CDR2 SQIVND (reference sequence). The CDR3 runs 16 residues. Between the trimmed V and J ends, which lost 0 bases and 0 bases, there was a span of 11 bases. The CDR3 coding sequence is TGTGCCAGTAGTATAGATAGTGAGATCATGAACACTGAAGCTTTCTTT. Protein: CASSIDSEIMNTEAFF.

This sequence joins TRBV5-5 and TRBJ2-2; D gene ambiguous. This CDR3 has 13 residues. Trimming removed 5 bases at V and 3 bases at J, with 8 bases between. From germline, CDR1 is SGHKS and CDR2 YYEKEE (reference sequence). The CDR3 region is CASSGGHTGELFF. The CDR3 coding sequence is TGTGCCAGCAGTGGCGGTCACACCGGGGAGCTGTTTTTT.

The genes are TRBV28 and TRBJ1-2, with no clear D. The germline V gene has CDR1 MDHEN and CDR2 SYDVKM. The CDR3 contains 13 residues. Trimming shortened V by 10 bases and J by 11 bases, and 23 bases separated the two germline ends. The CDR3 DNA sequence: TGTGCCACCAACCCGGGAACCCATATGGGATACACCTTC. Its protein product is CATNPGTHMGYTF.

In its sample, this clone was seen a few times. CDR3 sequence reads: CASSVWEGDEAFF. The CDR3 bases are TGTGCCAGCAGCGTGTGGGAGGGTGATGAAGCTTTCTTT. The chain is built from TRBV9 and TRBJ1-1; D ambiguous. Trimming cost V 2 bases and J 7 bases, with 12 bases left between them. Germline V gene lookup returns CDR1 SGDLS and CDR2 YYNGEE. The CDR3 runs 13 residues.

The rearrangement uses TRBV10-2 and TRBJ1-1, with TRBD1 as a possible D gene (5 bases). In germline, CDR1 is WSHSY, CDR2 SAAADI. The CDR3 contains 14 residues. The V and J ends lost 5 bases and 4 bases respectively, with 14 bases between them. CDR3 sequence reads: CASSTHDGGTEAFF. CDR3 coding DNA: TGCGCCAGCAGTACCCACGACGGGGGCACTGAAGCTTTCTTT.

This rearrangement joins TRBV7-9 to TRBJ2-5; TRBD1 or TRBD2 may be the D gene (5 bases each). This CDR3 comprises 12 residues. The ends were cut back, 7 bases at V and 5 bases at J, with 11 bases in the middle. CDR1 and CDR2 (germline): SEHNR, FQNEAQ (reference sequence). The CDR3 DNA is TGTGCCAGCATGGGCAGGGAGGAGACCCAGTACTTC. As protein: CASMGREETQYF.

This clone occurred once. This chain connects TRBV13 to TRBJ2-7; a possible D gene is TRBD2 (5 bases). In germline, CDR1 is PRHDT, CDR2 FYEKMQ (reference sequence). This CDR3 is 15 amino acids long. Trimming took off 0 bases at V and 0 bases at J, with 9 bases between the two ends. The CDR3, as DNA: TGTGCCAGCAGCTTAGGACGGAGGACCTCCTACGAGCAGTACTTC. It translates to CASSLGRRTSYEQYF. The whole variable domain, remainder taken from reference TRBV13 and TRBJ2-7, is AAGVIQSPRHLIKEKRETATLKCYPIPRHDTVYWYQQGPGQDPQFLISFYEKMQSDKGSIPDRFSAQQFSDYHSELNMSSLELGDSALYFCASSLGRRTSYEQYFGPGTRLTVT.

V and J are TRBV2 and TRBJ2-5; TRBD2 is a possible D gene (5 bases). The germline V and J ends were trimmed by 6 bases and 5 bases, with 13 bases remaining between them. From germline, CDR1 is SNHLY and CDR2 FYNNEI. The CDR3 covers 13 residues. The DNA of the CDR3 is TGTGCCAGCAGGAGGGTAGGGTGGGAGACCCAGTACTTC. Translated, it gives CASRRVGWETQYF.

V is TRBV5-1 and J is TRBJ2-7, with D possibly TRBD2 on 7 matching bases. With 4 bases removed from V and 2 bases from J, the gap between germline ends came to 16 bases. The CDR3 is 15 amino acids. The germline V gene encodes CDR1 SGHRS and CDR2 YFSETQ. Written as DNA, the CDR3 is TGCGCCAGCAGCCCCGGGGGCACTAGCGCCTACGAGCAGTACTTC. It encodes CASSPGGTSAYEQYF.

The gene calls are TRBV9 and TRBJ2-2; 9 nucleotides line up with TRBD2. The CDR3 contains 17 residues. V was clipped by 3 bases and J by 7 bases; unmatched bases: 13. The V gene's germline CDR1 is SGDLS and CDR2 YYNGEE. Written as DNA, the CDR3 is TGTGCCAGCAGCGCCCGGGGGCTAGCGGGGCCCGGCGGGGAGCTGTTTTTT. This codes for CASSARGLAGPGGELFF.

The V call is TRBV11-1, the J call TRBJ2-1, with 8 bases fitting TRBD1. V shed 5 bases and J 9 bases; nucleotides not matched to a gene: 6. The germline V gene has CDR1 SGHAT and CDR2 FQDESV (reference sequence). The CDR3 runs 13 residues. The CDR3 DNA sequence: TGTGCCAGCAGCACAGGACAGGGCGGTGAGCAGTTCTTC. This encodes CASSTGQGGEQFF.

Only a few counts were recorded for this clone. The chain recombines TRBV18 with TRBJ2-5, with D possibly being TRBD1 (5 bases). This CDR3 has 15 amino acids. Germline CDR1 KGHSH, CDR2 LQKENI. V was pared by 2 bases and J by 5 bases, with 15 bases between. The CDR3 region has the DNA TGTGCCAGCTCACCATCCCCCAGCCCAGGGGAGACCCAGTACTTC. Its protein product is CASSPSPSPGETQYF. The whole variable domain, filled in from reference TRBV18 and TRBJ2-5, reads NAGVMQNPRHLVRRRGQEARLRCSPMKGHSHVYWYRQLPEEGLKFMVYLQKENIIDESGMPKERFSAEFPKEGPSILRIQQVVRGDSAAYFCASSPSPSPGETQYFGPGTRLLVL.

This chain connects TRBV7-9 to TRBJ2-3, with unresolved D. This CDR3 is 14 amino acids long. Trimming removed 5 bases from V and 5 bases from J, with 14 bases in between. Germline CDR1 reads SEHNR; CDR2 reads FQNEAQ (reference sequence). CDR3 DNA: TGTGCCAGCAGCCCTAGTGGGGTGGGAGATACGCAGTATTTT. Translated, it gives CASSPSGVGDTQYF.

DNA for the CDR3: TGTGCCAGCAGCTTAGCGGGGGCGGGCAGGGGGTGGTACGAGCAGTACTTC. Protein sequence: CASSLAGAGRGWYEQYF. V is TRBV7-8 and J is TRBJ2-7; 7 bases are a match to TRBD1. V shed 0 bases and J 4 bases; nucleotides not matched to a gene: 12. The length of the CDR3 is 17 residues. Germline CDR1 SGHVS, CDR2 FQNEAQ.

This chain uses TRBV7-2 with TRBJ1-5; D is undetermined. Germline-derived CDR1 and CDR2 are SGHTA and FQGNSA. CDR3 length: 14 amino acids. Trimming stripped 3 bases from V and 0 bases from J, with 6 bases between. As DNA, the CDR3 is TGTGCCAGCAGCTTTGGGTTTAGCAATCAGCCCCAGCATTTT. As protein: CASSFGFSNQPQHF.

The chain is built from TRBV5-4 and TRBJ2-5; a possible D gene is TRBD1 (6 bases). The CDR3 has 15 residues. Germline CDR1 is SGHNT and CDR2 is YYREEE (reference sequence). V lost 0 bases and J 0 bases, leaving 9 bases between the germline ends. The CDR3, as DNA: TGTGCCAGCAGCTTGGGGGGGCCGTACCAAGAGACCCAGTACTTC. It translates to CASSLGGPYQETQYF.

V gene TRBV10-1 combines with J gene TRBJ2-5; TRBD2 matches 11 bases. With V trimmed by 3 bases and J by 5 bases, 23 bases remained unmatched. In germline, CDR1 is WNHNN, CDR2 SYGVQD (reference sequence). The CDR3 is 21 amino acids. This CDR3 reads CASSDASLGRNSGRARETQYF. The CDR3, as DNA: TGCGCCAGCAGTGATGCCAGCTTGGGGAGAAATAGCGGGAGGGCCAGGGAGACCCAGTACTTC.

The genes are TRBV5-1 and TRBJ1-5; D is possibly TRBD1 (6 bases). The CDR3 has 15 amino acids. CDR1 and CDR2 from the germline V gene are SGHRS and YFSETQ. Trimming shortened V by 4 bases and J by 6 bases, and 17 bases separated the two germline ends. The CDR3 protein is CASSPGQTSGQPQHF. CDR3 DNA sequence: TGCGCCAGCAGCCCGGGACAAACCAGCGGTCAGCCCCAGCATTTT.

In regard to this clone: Different DNA sequences within this sample yield the same CDR3. This CDR3 reads CASSTTLGGRGAAPYGYTF. The CDR3 DNA reads TGCGCCAGCAGCACAACATTGGGGGGGCGGGGGGCAGCCCCCTATGGCTACACCTTC. V is TRBV4-3 and J is TRBJ1-2; TRBD1 is a possible D gene (6 bases). Germline V gene sequence: CDR1 LGHNA, CDR2 YSLEER. CDR3 length equals 19 residues. Trimming took off 5 bases at V and 4 bases at J, with 29 bases between the two ends.

The V gene is TRBV10-1, the J gene TRBJ1-3; no clear D gene. Per the germline V gene, CDR1 is WNHNN and CDR2 is SYGVQD (reference sequence). The CDR3 runs to 15 residues. Trimming left V 0 bases short and J 4 bases short, with 10 bases between. Here the CDR3 reads CASSESGSSGNTIYF. CDR3 nucleotide sequence: TGCGCCAGCAGTGAGTCCGGCAGTTCGGGAAACACCATATATTTT.

V usage is TRBV5-1 and J usage is TRBJ2-3, with TRBD1 identical over 7 bases. CDR3 length: 16 residues. The V gene's germline CDR1 is SGHRS and CDR2 YFSETQ. The J segment lost 0 bases and the V segment lost 0 bases, leaving 4 bases of the junction unmatched. The chain's CDR3 is CASSLGLQGSTDTQYF. DNA for the CDR3: TGCGCCAGCAGCTTGGGACTACAGGGGAGCACAGATACGCAGTATTTT.

V gene TRBV7-8 combines with J gene TRBJ2-5; D is uncertain. The V gene's germline CDR1 is SGHVS and CDR2 FQNEAQ. The CDR3 sequence is 8 residues long. V lost 5 bases to trimming and J lost 9 bases, with 1 base between them. CDR3 in amino acids: CASSPQYF. The CDR3 DNA follows: TGTGCCAGCAGCCCCCAGTACTTC.